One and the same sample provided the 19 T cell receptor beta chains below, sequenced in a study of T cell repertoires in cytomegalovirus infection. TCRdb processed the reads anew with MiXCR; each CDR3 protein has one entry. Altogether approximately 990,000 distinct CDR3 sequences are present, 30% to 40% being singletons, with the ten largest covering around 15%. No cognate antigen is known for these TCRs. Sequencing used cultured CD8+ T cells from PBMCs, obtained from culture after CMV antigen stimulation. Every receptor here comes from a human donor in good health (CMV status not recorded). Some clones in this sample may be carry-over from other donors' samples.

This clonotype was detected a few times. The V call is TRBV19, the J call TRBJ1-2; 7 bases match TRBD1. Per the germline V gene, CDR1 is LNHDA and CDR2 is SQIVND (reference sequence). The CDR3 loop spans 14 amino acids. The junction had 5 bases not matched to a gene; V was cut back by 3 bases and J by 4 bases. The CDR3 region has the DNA TGTGCCAGTAGTATGGAAGACAGGGCCTATGGCTACACCTTC. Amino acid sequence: CASSMEDRAYGYTF.

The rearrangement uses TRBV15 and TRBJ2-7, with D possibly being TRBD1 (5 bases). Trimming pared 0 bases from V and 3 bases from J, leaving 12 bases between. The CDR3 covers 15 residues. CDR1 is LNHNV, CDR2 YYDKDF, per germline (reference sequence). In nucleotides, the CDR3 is TGTGCCACCAGCAGAGAAGCAGGGAAATTCTACGAGCAGTACTTC. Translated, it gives CATSREAGKFYEQYF.

CDR3 DNA sequence: TGTGCCAGCAGTCATCGAGCGGGGGGCCCTTTGTTGAATGAGCAGTTCTTC. This sequence encodes CASSHRAGGPLLNEQFF. The V gene is TRBV27, the J gene TRBJ2-1; the match to TRBD2 covers 9 bases. With 5 bases clipped from V and 7 bases from J, the junction kept 15 bases outside the gene matches. The germline V gene encodes CDR1 MNHEY and CDR2 SMNVEV (reference sequence). This CDR3 spans 17 amino acids.

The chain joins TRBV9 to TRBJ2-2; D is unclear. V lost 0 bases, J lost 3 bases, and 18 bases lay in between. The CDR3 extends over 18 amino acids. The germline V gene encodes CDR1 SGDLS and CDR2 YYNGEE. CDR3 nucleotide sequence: TGTGCCAGCAGCGTAGCCCTCGATATCGTAAAATACACCGGGGAGCTGTTTTTT. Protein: CASSVALDIVKYTGELFF.

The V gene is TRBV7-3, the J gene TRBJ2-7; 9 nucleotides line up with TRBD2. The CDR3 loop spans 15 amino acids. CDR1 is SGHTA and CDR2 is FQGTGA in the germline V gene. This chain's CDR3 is CAGSPPSGASYEQYV. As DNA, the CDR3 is TGTGCCGGCAGCCCCCCTAGCGGGGCCTCCTACGAGCAGTACGTC.

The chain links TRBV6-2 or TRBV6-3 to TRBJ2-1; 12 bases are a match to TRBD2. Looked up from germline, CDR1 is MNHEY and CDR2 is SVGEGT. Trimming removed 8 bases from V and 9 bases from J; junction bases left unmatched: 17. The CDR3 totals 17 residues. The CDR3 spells CASASAEGLAGFSEQFF. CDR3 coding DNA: TGTGCCAGCGCGTCGGCTGAAGGACTAGCGGGGTTCAGTGAGCAGTTCTTC.

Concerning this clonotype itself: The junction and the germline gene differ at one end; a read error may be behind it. In DNA, the CDR3 is TGCAGTGCTAGAGAATCTTGGGCAGGGAATCGGCCCCAGCATTTT. This codes for CSARESWAGNRPQHF. The chain combines TRBV20-1 with TRBJ1-5; the D gene is possibly TRBD1 (5 bases). From germline, CDR1 is DFQATT and CDR2 SNEGSKA (reference sequence). The CDR3 spans 15 residues.

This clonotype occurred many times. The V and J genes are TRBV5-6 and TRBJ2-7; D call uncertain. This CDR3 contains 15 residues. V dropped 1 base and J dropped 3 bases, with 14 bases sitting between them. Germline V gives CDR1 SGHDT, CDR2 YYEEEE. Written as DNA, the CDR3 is TGTGCCAGCAGCTTGAGACGCCATTCGGGCTACGAGCAGTACTTC. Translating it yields CASSLRRHSGYEQYF.

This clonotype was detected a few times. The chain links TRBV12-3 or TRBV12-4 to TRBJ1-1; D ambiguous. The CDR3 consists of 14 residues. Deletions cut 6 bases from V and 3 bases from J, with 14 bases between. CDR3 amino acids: CASSRGGGYTEAFF. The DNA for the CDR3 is TGTGCCAGCAGCCGCGGTGGAGGGTACACTGAAGCTTTCTTT.

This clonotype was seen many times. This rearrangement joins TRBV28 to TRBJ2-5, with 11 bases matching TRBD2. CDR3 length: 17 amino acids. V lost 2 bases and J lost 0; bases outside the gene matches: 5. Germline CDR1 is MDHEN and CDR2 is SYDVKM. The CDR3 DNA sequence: TGTGCCAGCAGTTTAAGTCTAGCGGGGGGCCACCAAGAGACCCAGTACTTC. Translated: CASSLSLAGGHQETQYF.

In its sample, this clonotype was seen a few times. For the CDR3, the DNA is TGTGCCAGTCAGAAACAGGGAATCTACTACGAGCAGTACTTC. Translating gives CASQKQGIYYEQYF. This chain joins TRBV27 and TRBJ2-7; D is possibly TRBD1 (6 bases). CDR3 length equals 14 residues. V was cut by 9 bases and J by 3 bases, with 18 bases left in between. Germline V lookup: CDR1 MNHEY, CDR2 SMNVEV (reference sequence).

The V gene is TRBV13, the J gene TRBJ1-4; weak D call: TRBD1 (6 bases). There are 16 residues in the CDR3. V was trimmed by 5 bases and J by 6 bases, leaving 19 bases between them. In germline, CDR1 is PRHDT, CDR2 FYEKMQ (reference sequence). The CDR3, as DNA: TGTGCCAGCAGCAGGAACAGGGTAGGATTTGATGAAAAACTGTTTTTT. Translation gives CASSRNRVGFDEKLFF.

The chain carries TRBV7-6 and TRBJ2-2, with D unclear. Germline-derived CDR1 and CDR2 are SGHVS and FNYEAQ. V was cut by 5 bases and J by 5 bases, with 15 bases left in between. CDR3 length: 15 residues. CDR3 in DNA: TGTGCCAGCAGCCTTTCGGGCCTTGGGACCGGGGAGCTGTTTTTT. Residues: CASSLSGLGTGELFF.

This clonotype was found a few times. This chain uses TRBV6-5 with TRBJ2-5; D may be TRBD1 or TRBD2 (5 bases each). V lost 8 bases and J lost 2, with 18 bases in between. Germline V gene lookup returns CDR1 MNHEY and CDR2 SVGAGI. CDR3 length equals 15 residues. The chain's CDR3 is CASRWGRRTQETQYF. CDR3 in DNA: TGTGCCAGCCGCTGGGGACGGCGGACACAAGAGACCCAGTACTTC.

The CDR3 is CASSLRGLSDTQYF. The CDR3, as DNA: TGTGCCAGCAGTTTGCGGGGATTATCAGATACGCAGTATTTT. The gene calls are TRBV28 and TRBJ2-3; maybe TRBD2 (6 bases). CDR3 length equals 14 residues. Germline lookup yields CDR1 MDHEN and CDR2 SYDVKM. V was shortened by 3 bases and J by 4 bases, with 11 bases between the two germline ends.

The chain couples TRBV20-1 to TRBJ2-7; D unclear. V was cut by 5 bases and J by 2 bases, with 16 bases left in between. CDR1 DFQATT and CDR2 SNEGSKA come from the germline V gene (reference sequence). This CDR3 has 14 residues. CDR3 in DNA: TGCAGTGCTCAGGTACCGACGTCCACCTACGAGCAGTACGTC. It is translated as CSAQVPTSTYEQYV.

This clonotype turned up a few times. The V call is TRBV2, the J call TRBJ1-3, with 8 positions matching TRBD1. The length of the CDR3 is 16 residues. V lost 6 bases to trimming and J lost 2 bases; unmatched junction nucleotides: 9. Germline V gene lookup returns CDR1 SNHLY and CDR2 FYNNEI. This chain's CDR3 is CASRFFQGAAGNTIYF. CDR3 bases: TGTGCCAGCAGATTCTTTCAGGGGGCGGCTGGAAACACCATATATTTT.

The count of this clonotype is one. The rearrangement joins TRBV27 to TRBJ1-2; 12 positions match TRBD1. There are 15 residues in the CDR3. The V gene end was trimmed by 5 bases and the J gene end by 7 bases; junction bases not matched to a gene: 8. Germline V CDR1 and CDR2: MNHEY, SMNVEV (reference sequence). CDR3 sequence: CASSPGTGGVGGYTF. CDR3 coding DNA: TGTGCCAGCAGTCCCGGGACAGGGGGCGTAGGTGGCTACACCTTC.

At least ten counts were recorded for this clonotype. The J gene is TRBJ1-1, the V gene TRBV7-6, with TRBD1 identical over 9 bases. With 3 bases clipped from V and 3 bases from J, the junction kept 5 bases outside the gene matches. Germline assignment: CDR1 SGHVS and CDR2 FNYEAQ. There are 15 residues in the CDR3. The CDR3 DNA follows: TGTGCCAGCAGCTTCTGGACAGGGGAAGACACTGAAGCTTTCTTT. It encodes CASSFWTGEDTEAFF.